The 18 T cell receptor beta chains below come from one sample, sequenced in a study of neurological immune-mediated disorders. TCRdb used MiXCR to reprocess the 5' RACE reads, holding one entry per CDR3 protein. Among about 29,000 distinct CDR3 sequences, 3.3% were seen once, and the ten largest hold 7%. Sequencing used PBMCs. These receptor sequences come from a woman between 25 and 40 years old with multiple sclerosis.

This clonotype was found many times. CDR3 in DNA: TGTGCCAGCAGCTTAGAGGGGAACACTGAAGCTTTCTTT. It is translated as CASSLEGNTEAFF. This rearrangement joins TRBV7-9 to TRBJ1-1; D call uncertain. Trimming took off 1 base at V and 1 base at J, with 4 bases between the two ends. The length of the CDR3 is 13 residues. Germline V gene sequence: CDR1 SEHNR, CDR2 FQNEAQ (reference sequence).

The table lists this clonotype with many counts. The rearrangement joins TRBV18 to TRBJ2-5; TRBD2 aligns across 8 bases. Germline V gene lookup returns CDR1 KGHSH and CDR2 LQKENI. This CDR3 spans 16 amino acids. With 2 bases clipped from V and 1 base from J, the junction kept 6 bases outside the gene matches. The CDR3 coding sequence is TGTGCCAGCTCACCAATCACGGCGGGGGGCCAAGAGACCCAGTACTTC. Amino acid sequence: CASSPITAGGQETQYF. Filled out from reference TRBV18 and TRBJ2-5, the complete variable domain reads NAGVMQNPRHLVRRRGQEARLRCSPMKGHSHVYWYRQLPEEGLKFMVYLQKENIIDESGMPKERFSAEFPKEGPSILRIQQVVRGDSAAYFCASSPITAGGQETQYFGPGTRLLVL.

This clonotype rates as medium-sized. The rearrangement links TRBV20-1 to TRBJ2-3; D is perhaps TRBD1 or TRBD2 (5 bases each). The CDR3 is 15 residues long. V lost 5 bases, J lost 2 bases, and 17 bases lay in between. Germline CDR1 reads DFQATT; CDR2 reads SNEGSKA (reference sequence). CDR3 nucleotides: TGCAGTGCTGGGACGGGGCAGAGTTTCACAGATACGCAGTATTTT. Protein sequence: CSAGTGQSFTDTQYF.

There are many counts of this clonotype. The rearrangement uses TRBV7-3 and TRBJ1-2; the D is unclear. Germline lookup yields CDR1 SGHTA and CDR2 FQGTGA. This CDR3 has 13 residues. Trimming pared 1 base from V and 8 bases from J, leaving 11 bases between. CDR3 in DNA: TGTGCCAGCAGCTTAAGGGGAGGGTACGGCTACACCTTC. It yields the protein CASSLRGGYGYTF.

The table lists this clonotype with many counts. The chain uses TRBV7-2 and TRBJ2-1, with unresolved D. CDR3 length: 13 amino acids. The V gene lost 2 bases and the J gene lost 5 bases, with 7 bases spanning the gap. The germline gives CDR1 SGHTA, CDR2 FQGNSA. The CDR3 loop is CASSLTLDNEQFF. As DNA, the CDR3 is TGTGCCAGCAGCTTAACCCTAGACAATGAGCAGTTCTTC.

There are many counts of this clonotype. The chain couples TRBV5-1 to TRBJ2-1; D possibly corresponds to TRBD2 (6 bases). Germline loops: CDR1 SGHRS, CDR2 YFSETQ. V was pared by 4 bases and J by 4 bases, with 12 bases between. CDR3 length: 14 residues. CDR3 loop: CASSTEGLYNEQFF. DNA of the CDR3: TGCGCCAGCAGCACTGAGGGACTTTACAATGAGCAGTTCTTC.

This clonotype rates as medium-sized. The V gene is TRBV5-1, the J gene TRBJ2-1, with 9 bases matching TRBD1. The CDR3 has 16 amino acids. Germline-derived CDR1 and CDR2 are SGHRS and YFSETQ. Trimming removed 0 bases from V and 8 bases from J; junction bases left unmatched: 9. DNA for the CDR3: TGCGCCAGCAGCTTGGGCCCACAGGGGGCCGGCGATGAGCAGTTCTTC. It is translated as CASSLGPQGAGDEQFF.

In its sample, this clonotype was seen many times. The rearrangement links TRBV20-1 to TRBJ2-1, with D possibly TRBD2 on 6 matching bases. Germline V gives CDR1 DFQATT, CDR2 SNEGSKA (reference sequence). V was cut by 0 bases and J by 7 bases, with 13 bases left in between. This CDR3 spans 14 amino acids. CDR3 region: CSARESTGGNEQFF. CDR3 nucleotides: TGCAGTGCTAGAGAGAGCACCGGAGGGAATGAGCAGTTCTTC.

This clonotype has ten or more counts. The J gene is TRBJ2-5, the V gene TRBV7-3, with a weak D call TRBD1 (5 bases). Germline CDR1 and CDR2: SGHTA and FQGTGA. Trimming took 2 bases from V and 5 from J, leaving 12 bases between them. This CDR3 spans 14 amino acids. The CDR3 bases are TGTGCCAGCAGCTTAGCAGGGCTGGGGGAGACCCAGTACTTC. Its protein product is CASSLAGLGETQYF.

V usage is TRBV7-2 and J usage is TRBJ1-3; D call uncertain. Germline V lookup: CDR1 SGHTA, CDR2 FQGNSA. The CDR3 contains 12 residues. V was trimmed by 5 bases and J by 8 bases, leaving 10 bases between them. The CDR3 sequence is CASSPRVHTIYF. Written as DNA, the CDR3 is TGTGCCAGCAGCCCGAGGGTTCACACCATATATTTT.

By sample share, this clonotype is medium-sized. The chain carries TRBV12-3 or TRBV12-4 and TRBJ2-5; the match to TRBD1 covers 7 bases. The CDR3 spans 14 residues. J gave up 4 bases and V 3 bases, and 5 bases lay outside the gene matches. CDR3 protein: CASSLKGAAETQYF. CDR3 sequence (DNA): TGTGCCAGCAGTTTGAAGGGGGCCGCAGAGACCCAGTACTTC.

This clonotype showed up many times. V gene TRBV7-9 combines with J gene TRBJ2-1; tentatively, D is TRBD1 (6 bases). V lost 4 bases, J lost 0 bases, and 19 bases lay in between. Germline V gene sequence: CDR1 SEHNR, CDR2 FQNEAQ (reference sequence). This CDR3 comprises 18 residues. In nucleotides, the CDR3 is TGTGCCAGCAGCTCCCCACCTCGGCAGGGGAGCTCCTACAATGAGCAGTTCTTC. Residues: CASSSPPRQGSSYNEQFF.

V usage is TRBV15 and J usage is TRBJ2-3; D gene unclear. Germline-derived CDR1 and CDR2 are LNHNV and YYDKDF (reference sequence). CDR3 length equals 14 residues. V was shortened by 4 bases and J by 5 bases, with 13 bases between the two germline ends. CDR3 sequence: CATSNGKAKDTQYF. CDR3 bases: TGTGCCACCAGCAACGGAAAGGCCAAAGATACGCAGTATTTT.

In its sample, this clonotype was seen many times. The gene calls are TRBV7-9 and TRBJ2-2; weak D call: TRBD1 (5 bases). The V and J ends lost 7 bases and 1 base respectively, with 10 bases between them. This CDR3 contains 14 residues. CDR1 is SEHNR and CDR2 is FQNEAQ in the germline V gene (reference sequence). CDR3 nucleotide sequence: TGTGCCAGCATACCCAGGGAGAACACCGGGGAGCTGTTTTTT. Translated: CASIPRENTGELFF.

In its sample, this clonotype was seen many times. The rearrangement joins TRBV19 to TRBJ2-1; 9 positions agree with TRBD1. Per the germline V gene, CDR1 is LNHDA and CDR2 is SQIVND (reference sequence). This CDR3 has 13 residues. The V segment lost 4 bases and the J segment 9 bases; nucleotides outside the gene matches: 4. CDR3 nucleotide sequence: TGTGCCAGTAGTACGGGACAGGGTGGTGAGCAGTTCTTC. Translating gives CASSTGQGGEQFF.

In its sample, this clonotype was seen many times. CDR3 coding DNA: TGTGCCAGCAGTTTCCCCCCGGACAGGGAAGAGACCCAGTACTTC. This encodes CASSFPPDREETQYF. This chain uses TRBV27 with TRBJ2-5, with 8 bases lining up with TRBD1. CDR1 and CDR2 (germline): MNHEY, SMNVEV (reference sequence). The junction had 6 bases not matched to a gene; V was cut back by 3 bases and J by 3 bases. This CDR3 has 15 amino acids.

This clonotype was detected many times. This CDR3 reads CASSFSGSETQYF. The CDR3, as DNA: TGCGCCAGCAGCTTTAGCGGGAGTGAGACCCAGTACTTC. The genes are TRBV5-1 and TRBJ2-5; 9 nucleotides align to TRBD2. This CDR3 has 13 amino acids. From germline, CDR1 is SGHRS and CDR2 YFSETQ. The J segment lost 5 bases and the V segment lost 2 bases, leaving 1 base of the junction unmatched.

This clonotype was seen many times. The V and J genes are TRBV12-3 or TRBV12-4 and TRBJ2-6; the match to TRBD1 covers 7 bases. This CDR3 region has 17 residues. V lost 5 bases to trimming and J lost 1 base; unmatched junction nucleotides: 8. CDR3 amino acids: CASSRWAGGSGANVLTF. The CDR3 nucleotides read TGTGCCAGCAGTCGATGGGCAGGGGGATCTGGGGCCAACGTCCTGACTTTC.